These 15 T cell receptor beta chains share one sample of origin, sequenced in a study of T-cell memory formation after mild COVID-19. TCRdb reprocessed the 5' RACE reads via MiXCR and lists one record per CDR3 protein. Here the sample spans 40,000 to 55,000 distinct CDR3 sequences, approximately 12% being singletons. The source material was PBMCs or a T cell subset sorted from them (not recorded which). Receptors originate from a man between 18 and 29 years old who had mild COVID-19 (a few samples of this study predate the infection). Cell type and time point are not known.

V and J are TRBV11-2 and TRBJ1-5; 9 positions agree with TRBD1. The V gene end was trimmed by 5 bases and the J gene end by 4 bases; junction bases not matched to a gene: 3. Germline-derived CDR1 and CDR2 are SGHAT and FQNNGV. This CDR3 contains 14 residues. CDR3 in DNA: TGTGCCAGCAGCATCGACAGGGGGAATCAGCCCCAGCATTTT. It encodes CASSIDRGNQPQHF.

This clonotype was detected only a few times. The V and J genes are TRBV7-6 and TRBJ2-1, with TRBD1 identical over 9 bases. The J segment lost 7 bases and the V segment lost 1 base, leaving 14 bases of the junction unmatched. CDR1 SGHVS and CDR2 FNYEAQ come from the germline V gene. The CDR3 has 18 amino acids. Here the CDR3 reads CASSLGVGSTGGQNEQFF. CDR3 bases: TGTGCCAGCAGCTTAGGGGTAGGCAGTACAGGGGGCCAAAATGAGCAGTTCTTC. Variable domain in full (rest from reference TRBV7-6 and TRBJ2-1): GAGVSQSPRYKVTKRGQDVALRCDPISGHVSLYWYRQALGQGPEFLTYFNYEAQQDKSGLPNDRFSAERPEGSISTLTIQRTEQRDSAMYRCASSLGVGSTGGQNEQFFGPGTRLTVL.

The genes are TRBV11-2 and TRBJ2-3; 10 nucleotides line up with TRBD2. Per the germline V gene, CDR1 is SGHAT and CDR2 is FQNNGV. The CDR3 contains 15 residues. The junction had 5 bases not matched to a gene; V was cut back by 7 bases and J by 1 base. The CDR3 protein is CASTMLAGGTDTQYF. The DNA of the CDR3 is TGTGCCAGCACCATGCTAGCGGGGGGCACAGATACGCAGTATTTT.

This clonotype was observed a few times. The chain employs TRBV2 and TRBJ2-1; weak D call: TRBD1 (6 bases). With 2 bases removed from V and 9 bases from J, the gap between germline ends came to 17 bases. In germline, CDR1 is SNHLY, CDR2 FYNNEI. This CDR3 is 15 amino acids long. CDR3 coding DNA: TGTGCCAGCAGTGAAATTGGGCCAGCAGGGGCTGAGCAGTTCTTC. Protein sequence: CASSEIGPAGAEQFF.

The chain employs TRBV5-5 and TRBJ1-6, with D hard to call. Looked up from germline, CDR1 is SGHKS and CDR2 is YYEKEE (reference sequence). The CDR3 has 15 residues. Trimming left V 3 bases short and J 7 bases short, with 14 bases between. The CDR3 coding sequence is TGTGCCAGCAGCTACCTCGAGGCAATAAATTCACCCCTCCACTTT. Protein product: CASSYLEAINSPLHF.

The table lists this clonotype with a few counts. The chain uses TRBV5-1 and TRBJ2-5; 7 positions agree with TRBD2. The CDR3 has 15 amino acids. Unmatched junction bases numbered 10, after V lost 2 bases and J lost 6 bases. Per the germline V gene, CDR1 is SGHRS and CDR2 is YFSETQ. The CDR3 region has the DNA TGCGCCAGCAGCTTTTGGAGTCAGAGCGGGAAGACCCAGTACTTC. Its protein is CASSFWSQSGKTQYF.

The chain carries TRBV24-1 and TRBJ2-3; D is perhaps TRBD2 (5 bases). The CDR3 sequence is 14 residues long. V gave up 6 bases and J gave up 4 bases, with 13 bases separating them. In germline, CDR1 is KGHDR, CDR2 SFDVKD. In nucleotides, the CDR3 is TGTGCCACCAGTACCTCCGGGGAGTCAGATACGCAGTATTTT. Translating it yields CATSTSGESDTQYF.

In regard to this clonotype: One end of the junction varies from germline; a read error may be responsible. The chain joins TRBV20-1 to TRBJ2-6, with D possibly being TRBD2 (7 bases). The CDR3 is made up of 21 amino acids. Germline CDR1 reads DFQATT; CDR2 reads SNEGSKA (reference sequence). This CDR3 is CSARGGGRHTEGSSAANVLTF. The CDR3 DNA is TGCAGTGCTAGAGGGGGGGGCAGGCATACCGAGGGAAGCTCTGCGGCCAACGTCCTGACTTTC.

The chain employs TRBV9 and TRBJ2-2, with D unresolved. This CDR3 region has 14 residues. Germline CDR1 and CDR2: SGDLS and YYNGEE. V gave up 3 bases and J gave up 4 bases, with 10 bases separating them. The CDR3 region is CASSAKYGTGELFF. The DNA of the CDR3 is TGTGCCAGCAGCGCCAAGTATGGCACCGGGGAGCTGTTTTTT.

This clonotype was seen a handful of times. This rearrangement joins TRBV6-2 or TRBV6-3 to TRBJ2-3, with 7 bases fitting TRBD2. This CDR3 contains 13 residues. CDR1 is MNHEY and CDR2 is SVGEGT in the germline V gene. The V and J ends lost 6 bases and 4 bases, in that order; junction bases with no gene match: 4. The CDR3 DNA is TGTGCCAGCAGGGGGGGGGATGCAGATACGCAGTATTTT. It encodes CASRGGDADTQYF.

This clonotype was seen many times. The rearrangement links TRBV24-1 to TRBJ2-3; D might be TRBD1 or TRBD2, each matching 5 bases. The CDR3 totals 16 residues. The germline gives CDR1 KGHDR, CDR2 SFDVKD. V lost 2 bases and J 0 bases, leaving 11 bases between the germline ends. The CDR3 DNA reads TGTGCCACCAGTGATTCGGGGACGGCTAGCACAGATACGCAGTATTTT. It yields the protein CATSDSGTASTDTQYF.

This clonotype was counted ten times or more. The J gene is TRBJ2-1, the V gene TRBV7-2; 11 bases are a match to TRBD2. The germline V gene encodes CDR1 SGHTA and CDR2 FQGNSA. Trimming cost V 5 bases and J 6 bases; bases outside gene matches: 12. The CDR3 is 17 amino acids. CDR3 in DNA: TGTGCCAGCAGCCCATTTCTCCTAACTAGCGGGGGCAATGAGCAGTTCTTC. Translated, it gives CASSPFLLTSGGNEQFF. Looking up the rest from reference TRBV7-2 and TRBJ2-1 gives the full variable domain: GAGVSQSPSNKVTEKGKDVELRCDPISGHTALYWYRQSLGQGLEFLIYFQGNSAPDKSGLPSDRFSAERTGGSVSTLTIQRTQQEDSAVYLCASSPFLLTSGGNEQFFGPGTRLTVL.

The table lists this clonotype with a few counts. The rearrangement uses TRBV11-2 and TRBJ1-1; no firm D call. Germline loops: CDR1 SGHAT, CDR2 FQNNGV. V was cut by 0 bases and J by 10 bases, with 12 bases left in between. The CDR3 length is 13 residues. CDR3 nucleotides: TGTGCCAGCAGCTTAGATGTCGGGCGCGGAGCTTTCTTT. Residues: CASSLDVGRGAFF.

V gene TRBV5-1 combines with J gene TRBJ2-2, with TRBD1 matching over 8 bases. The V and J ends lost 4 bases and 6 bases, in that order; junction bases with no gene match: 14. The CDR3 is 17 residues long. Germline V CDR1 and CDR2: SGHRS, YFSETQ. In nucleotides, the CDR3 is TGCGCCAGCAGCCTGGGAGTCCGGACAGGGATGCCCGGGGAGCTGTTTTTT. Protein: CASSLGVRTGMPGELFF.

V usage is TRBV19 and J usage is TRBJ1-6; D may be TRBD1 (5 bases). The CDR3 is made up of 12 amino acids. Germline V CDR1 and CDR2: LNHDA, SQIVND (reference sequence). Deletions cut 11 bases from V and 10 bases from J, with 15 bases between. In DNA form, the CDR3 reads TGTGCCGTTGGGGCCAGAGGATCACCCCTCCACTTT. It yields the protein CAVGARGSPLHF. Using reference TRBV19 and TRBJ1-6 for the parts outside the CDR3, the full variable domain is DGGITQSPKYLFRKEGQNVTLSCEQNLNHDAMYWYRQDPGQGLRLIYYSQIVNDFQKGDIAEGYSVSREKKESFPLTVTSAQKNPTAFYLCAVGARGSPLHFGNGTRLTVT.